The 22 T cell receptor beta chains below come from one sample, sequenced in a study of vaccination and CD4 T cells after COVID-19. The Oncomine TCR Beta short-read assay was applied to DNA of cultured CD4+ T cells. DNA came from CD4+ T cells after culture. One entry per CDR3 protein results from TCRdb running MiXCR on the PCR reads. Among 9,100 or so distinct CDR3 sequences, approximately 34% were seen once, and the ten largest hold roughly 22%. Antigens of these TCRs are unknown. Treatment here: 10-day PBMC culture with coronavirus spike peptide pools or control peptides (ViraFEST assay). Researchers collected the unexposed donor's CD4+ T cells before the COVID-19 pandemic (2011-2018). The sequencing input was CD4+ T cells from blood, cultured in vitro. The receptors shown here come from a human donor in good health.

The gene calls are TRBV27 and TRBJ2-3; TRBD2 might be the D (5 bases). CDR1 and CDR2 from the germline V gene are MNHEY and SMNVEV (reference sequence). This CDR3 contains 15 residues. V lost 2 bases to trimming and J lost 2 bases, with 11 bases between them. The CDR3 loop reads CASSLRLLNTDTQYF. The CDR3 DNA reads TGTGCCAGCAGTTTACGACTACTCAACACAGATACGCAGTATTTT.

J is TRBJ2-7 and V is TRBV28, with 10 bases aligning to TRBD2. V was clipped by 2 bases and J by 5 bases; unmatched bases: 3. The CDR3 is 14 residues long. Germline lookup yields CDR1 MDHEN and CDR2 SYDVKM. The CDR3 DNA reads as TGTGCCAGCAGTTTAGGGGGACTAGCGCACGAGCAGTACTTC. It yields the protein CASSLGGLAHEQYF. Filled out from reference TRBV28 and TRBJ2-7, the complete variable domain reads DVKVTQSSRYLVKRTGEKVFLECVQDMDHENMFWYRQDPGLGLRLIYFSYDVKMKEKGDIPEGYSVSREKKERFSLILESASTNQTSMYLCASSLGGLAHEQYFGPGTRLTVT.

This clonotype was counted only a few times. The V gene is TRBV6-1, the J gene TRBJ2-3; TRBD2 matches 13 bases. The CDR3 has 16 amino acids. Germline lookup yields CDR1 MNHNS and CDR2 SASEGT. V shed 6 bases and J 4 bases; nucleotides not matched to a gene: 7. The CDR3 loop is CASSSSLAGGADTQYF. The CDR3 DNA reads as TGTGCCAGCAGCAGCTCACTAGCGGGAGGGGCAGATACGCAGTATTTT.

The CDR3 protein is CSARMSWGFNYGYTF. The CDR3 nucleotides read TGCAGTGCTAGAATGTCATGGGGGTTTAACTATGGCTACACCTTC. The V call is TRBV20-1, the J call TRBJ1-2; D possibly corresponds to TRBD1 (5 bases). Trimming left V 2 bases short and J 1 base short, with 14 bases between. Germline V CDR1 and CDR2: DFQATT, SNEGSKA (reference sequence). This CDR3 has 15 residues.

This rearrangement joins TRBV28 to TRBJ2-5, with D possibly matching TRBD2 (5 bases). The CDR3 sequence is 14 residues long. Germline loops: CDR1 MDHEN, CDR2 SYDVKM. V lost 3 bases, J lost 2 bases, and 10 bases lay in between. The DNA of the CDR3 is TGTGCCAGCAGTTTGCCTCTAGCACAAGAGACCCAGTACTTC. Its translation: CASSLPLAQETQYF.

On this clonotype itself: Possible read error: a much larger clone is one base away. This sequence joins TRBV7-7 and TRBJ2-5; tentative D call: TRBD2 (5 bases). This CDR3 contains 14 residues. Germline CDR1 reads SSHAT; CDR2 reads FNYEAQ (reference sequence). CDR3 bases: TGTGCTAGCAGCTTAGGCGGAGGAGGAGAGACCCAGTACTTC. It translates to CASSLGGGGETQYF. The full variable domain, with the rest looked up from reference TRBV7-7 and TRBJ2-5, is GAGVSQSPRYKVTKRGQDVTLRCDPISSHATLYWYQQALGQGPEFLTYFNYEAQPDKSGLPSDRFSAERPEGSISTLTIQRTEQRDSAMYRCASSLGGGGETQYFGPGTRLLVL.

This clonotype has a handful of counts. The rearrangement joins TRBV20-1 to TRBJ2-1; TRBD2 agrees at 14 bases. The CDR3 length is 15 residues. J lost 3 bases, V lost 5 bases, and 3 bases had no gene match. From germline, CDR1 is DFQATT and CDR2 SNEGSKA (reference sequence). In DNA, the CDR3 is TGCAGTGCTGGGGGACTAGCGGGGGACTACAATGAGCAGTTCTTC. It encodes CSAGGLAGDYNEQFF.

V and J are TRBV20-1 and TRBJ1-5; TRBD1 matches 7 bases. The CDR3 consists of 18 residues. Germline lookup yields CDR1 DFQATT and CDR2 SNEGSKA (reference sequence). The ends lost 0 bases at V and 1 base at J; junction bases unmatched: 12. In DNA, the CDR3 is TGCAGTGCTAGAGACCGCTTCGGACAGGCCGGGAGCAATCAGCCCCAGCATTTT. Translation gives CSARDRFGQAGSNQPQHF.

In its sample, this clonotype ranks as medium-sized. The V gene is TRBV7-2, the J gene TRBJ1-2; no clear D gene. The CDR3 is made up of 14 amino acids. Germline CDR1 SGHTA, CDR2 FQGNSA. V dropped 5 bases and J dropped 5 bases, with 15 bases sitting between them. The DNA for the CDR3 is TGTGCCAGCAGCCACCCGGGGATGGGGTATGGCTACACCTTC. This gives the protein CASSHPGMGYGYTF.

V is TRBV4-2 and J is TRBJ2-1; 9 nucleotides agree with TRBD2. The CDR3 totals 17 residues. J was trimmed by 7 bases and V by 2 bases; bases with no gene match: 12. Germline CDR1 is LGHNA and CDR2 is YNFKEQ. The CDR3 loop is CASSQFPAGGPRNEQFF. For the CDR3, the DNA is TGTGCCAGCAGCCAATTTCCGGCGGGAGGGCCCAGGAATGAGCAGTTCTTC.

This rearrangement joins TRBV6-2 or TRBV6-3 to TRBJ2-6; D is perhaps TRBD1 (6 bases). V was trimmed by 5 bases and J by 0 bases, leaving 11 bases between them. Germline V gene data show CDR1 as MNHEY and CDR2 as SVGEGT. This CDR3 comprises 16 residues. DNA for the CDR3: TGTGCCAGCAGTGGGGGCGGACGCTCTGGGGCCAACGTCCTGACTTTC. Translated, it gives CASSGGGRSGANVLTF.

The gene calls are TRBV7-8 and TRBJ2-7; D remains ambiguous. The germline V gene encodes CDR1 SGHVS and CDR2 FQNEAQ. V was cut by 5 bases and J by 3 bases, with 17 bases left in between. This CDR3 is built from 15 residues. CDR3 amino acids: CASSRSESGIYEQYF. The CDR3 bases are TGTGCCAGCAGCAGGAGCGAGAGTGGAATCTACGAGCAGTACTTC.

This clonotype was recorded a few times. The genes are TRBV7-8 and TRBJ1-4, with a possible D match to TRBD1 (5 bases). This CDR3 is 13 amino acids long. V was clipped by 2 bases and J by 8 bases, with 9 bases between them. CDR1 and CDR2 (germline): SGHVS, FQNEAQ. Written as DNA, the CDR3 is TGTGCCAGCAGCTTATCCCCAGGGGAAAAACTGTTTTTT. It encodes CASSLSPGEKLFF. Looking up the rest from reference TRBV7-8 and TRBJ1-4 gives the full variable domain: GAGVSQSPRYKVAKRGQDVALRCDPISGHVSLFWYQQALGQGPEFLTYFQNEAQLDKSGLPSDRFFAERPEGSVSTLKIQRTQQEDSAVYLCASSLSPGEKLFFGSGTQLSVL.

This rearrangement joins TRBV6-2 or TRBV6-3 to TRBJ2-3; 9 nucleotides match TRBD2. This CDR3 is 15 amino acids long. The germline CDR1 and CDR2 sequences are MNHEY and SVGEGT. V lost 6 bases to trimming and J lost 1 base; unmatched junction nucleotides: 5. As DNA, the CDR3 is TGTGCCAGCAGGCCGAGACTAGCGGGCACAGATACGCAGTATTTT. Its protein is CASRPRLAGTDTQYF.

This clonotype was picked up one time. V is TRBV21-1 and J is TRBJ1-2. TRBV21-1 is deemed a pseudogene. The CDR3 consists of 13 residues. The CDR3 loop reads CASSFKVVKGYTF. The CDR3, as DNA: TGTGCCAGCAGCTTTAAGGTCGTCAAGGGCTACACCTTC.

To note about this clonotype: Because it lacks the conserved phenylalanine or tryptophan at the end, this CDR3 is likely a read error. V gene TRBV28 combines with J gene TRBJ2-1, with unresolved D. Germline V CDR1 and CDR2: MDHEN, SYDVKM. This CDR3 region has 15 residues. V gave up 2 bases and J gave up 2 bases, with 10 bases separating them. Here the CDR3 DNA reads TGTGCCAGCAGTTTAGCATATAGTGCCTACAATGAGCAGTTCCTC. It specifies CASSLAYSAYNEQFL.

This clonotype was picked up a small number of times. The chain joins TRBV20-1 to TRBJ2-1, with 8 bases matching TRBD2. The J segment lost 4 bases and the V segment lost 0 bases, leaving 8 bases of the junction unmatched. CDR1 and CDR2 from the germline V gene are DFQATT and SNEGSKA (reference sequence). There are 16 residues in the CDR3. The CDR3 bases are TGCAGTGCTAGAGATCGGGGTAGCGGGGAGTACAATGAGCAGTTCTTC. Protein sequence: CSARDRGSGEYNEQFF.

The rearrangement joins TRBV6-2 or TRBV6-3 to TRBJ2-3; the match to TRBD2 covers 10 bases. The ends lost 6 bases at V and 6 bases at J; junction bases unmatched: 3. Germline V gene lookup returns CDR1 MNHEY and CDR2 SVGEGT. The CDR3 has 13 residues. The CDR3 DNA is TGTGCCAGCAGACTAGCGGGATTGGATACGCAGTATTTT. It translates to CASRLAGLDTQYF.

The V gene is TRBV9, the J gene TRBJ2-1; D is unresolved. CDR3 length: 13 amino acids. From germline, CDR1 is SGDLS and CDR2 YYNGEE. V was pared by 4 bases and J by 4 bases, with 9 bases between. The CDR3, as DNA: TGTGCCAGCAGCACTTATACATACAATGAGCAGTTCTTC. As protein: CASSTYTYNEQFF.

This clonotype was detected only a few times. The V gene is TRBV27, the J gene TRBJ1-6; no firm D call. With 6 bases removed from V and 7 bases from J, the gap between germline ends came to 13 bases. CDR3 size: 14 residues. In germline, CDR1 is MNHEY, CDR2 SMNVEV (reference sequence). CDR3 DNA sequence: TGTGCCAGCAGACCCGGACGGCTAAATTCACCCCTCCACTTT. Its protein product is CASRPGRLNSPLHF.

This clonotype has just a few counts. The chain is built from TRBV2 and TRBJ1-5; 7 bases fit TRBD1. Germline-derived CDR1 and CDR2 are SNHLY and FYNNEI. The CDR3 consists of 15 residues. Losses at the gene ends were 5 bases for V and 0 bases for J; bases not matched to a gene: 4. CDR3 residues: CASSTGTASNQPQHF. The DNA for the CDR3 is TGTGCCAGCAGTACCGGGACAGCTAGCAATCAGCCCCAGCATTTT.

V gene TRBV5-4 combines with J gene TRBJ2-1; D is perhaps TRBD2 (5 bases). V dropped 4 bases and J dropped 3 bases, with 11 bases sitting between them. This CDR3 is 14 amino acids long. The germline V gene has CDR1 SGHNT and CDR2 YYREEE (reference sequence). CDR3 DNA: TGTGCCAGCAGCGTGGCAGGACTCTACAATGAGCAGTTCTTC. Translating it yields CASSVAGLYNEQFF.